The 25 T cell receptor beta chains below come from one sample, sequenced in a study of blood T cell repertoires in COVID-19. Clones were sequenced by immunoSEQ multiplex PCR, and TCRdb holds only the in-frame ones, with some missing. Of over 250,000 clones in the sample, over 75% are singletons; the top ten hold about 14%. The sequencing sample was made of peripheral blood. The origin of the receptors is a human donor in a cohort sampled during active COVID-19.

The rearrangement joins TRBV5-4 to TRBJ2-5; 9 bases align to TRBD2. This CDR3 region has 17 residues. Losses at the gene ends were 0 bases for V and 5 bases for J; bases not matched to a gene: 11. The germline gives CDR1 SGHNT, CDR2 YYREEE (reference sequence). This CDR3 is CASSLALSGSAHETQYF. The DNA for the CDR3 is TGTGCCAGCAGCTTGGCCCTTAGCGGGAGTGCTCATGAGACCCAGTACTTC.

The rearrangement joins TRBV27 to TRBJ2-1; D possibly corresponds to TRBD2 (7 bases). Germline CDR1 and CDR2: MNHEY and SMNVEV (reference sequence). This CDR3 spans 17 amino acids. Trimming removed 2 bases from V and 8 bases from J, with 22 bases in between. The CDR3 loop reads CASSLMGGGFNMDEQFF. Written as DNA, the CDR3 is TGTGCCAGCAGTTTAATGGGAGGGGGTTTCAATATGGATGAGCAGTTCTTC.

The V gene is TRBV28, the J gene TRBJ2-7; TRBD2 matches at 14 bases. CDR3 size: 13 residues. Germline V lookup: CDR1 MDHEN, CDR2 SYDVKM. J gave up 9 bases and V 6 bases, and 4 bases lay outside the gene matches. DNA of the CDR3: TGTGCCAGCAGACAGACTAGCGGGAGGGGGCAGTACTTC. Translated: CASRQTSGRGQYF.

CDR3 sequence (DNA): TGCGCCAGCAGGCAGGGCCCTGGAAACACCATATATTTT. This encodes CASRQGPGNTIYF. The chain combines TRBV5-1 with TRBJ1-3; tentatively, D is TRBD1 (5 bases). CDR1 and CDR2 (germline): SGHRS, YFSETQ. This CDR3 has 13 residues. V lost 5 bases, J lost 2 bases, and 8 bases lay in between.

The chain has TRBV7-2 and TRBJ2-7, with 7 bases matching TRBD2. Trimming removed 6 bases from V and 0 bases from J; junction bases left unmatched: 8. Germline V gene data show CDR1 as SGHTA and CDR2 as FQGNSA. The CDR3 has 15 amino acids. The CDR3 loop reads CASSLALATSYEQYF. CDR3 nucleotides: TGTGCCAGCAGTTTGGCACTAGCGACCTCCTACGAGCAGTACTTC. The variable domain in full, completed from reference TRBV7-2 and TRBJ2-7, reads GAGVSQSPSNKVTEKGKDVELRCDPISGHTALYWYRQSLGQGLEFLIYFQGNSAPDKSGLPSDRFSAERTGGSVSTLTIQRTQQEDSAVYLCASSLALATSYEQYFGPGTRLTVT.

The chain has TRBV30 and TRBJ1-6, with 7 bases that match TRBD1. Germline loops: CDR1 GTSNPN, CDR2 SVGIG (reference sequence). V was pared by 5 bases and J by 10 bases, with 8 bases of the junction left unmatched. The CDR3 length is 13 residues. The CDR3 DNA sequence: TGTGCCTGGTCGACAGGGTATTACTCACCCCTCCACTTT. Translation: CAWSTGYYSPLHF.

The chain carries TRBV28 and TRBJ1-5; D is perhaps TRBD1 (6 bases). CDR3 length equals 14 residues. In germline, CDR1 is MDHEN, CDR2 SYDVKM. The germline V and J ends were trimmed by 7 bases and 9 bases, with 19 bases remaining between them. Here the CDR3 reads CASTLGGGIRPQHF. DNA for the CDR3: TGTGCCAGCACGTTGGGGGGGGGCATACGGCCCCAGCATTTT.

The V and J genes are TRBV19 and TRBJ1-2, with D unresolved. V was trimmed by 7 bases and J by 4 bases, leaving 16 bases between them. Germline-derived CDR1 and CDR2 are LNHDA and SQIVND (reference sequence). This CDR3 contains 14 residues. The DNA of the CDR3 is TGTGCCAGTAATCATCGGGGAGAGCCCTATGGCTACACCTTC. This sequence encodes CASNHRGEPYGYTF.

This clone was counted a few times. This chain joins TRBV13 and TRBJ2-7; D unresolved. The CDR3 loop spans 11 amino acids. The germline gives CDR1 PRHDT, CDR2 FYEKMQ (reference sequence). Trimming took 4 bases from V and 5 from J, leaving 6 bases between them. The CDR3 nucleotides are TGTGCCAGCAGCTCCCTAGACGAGCAGTACTTC. It translates to CASSSLDEQYF. Combining the CDR3 with reference TRBV13 and TRBJ2-7 gives the whole variable domain AAGVIQSPRHLIKEKRETATLKCYPIPRHDTVYWYQQGPGQDPQFLISFYEKMQSDKGSIPDRFSAQQFSDYHSELNMSSLELGDSALYFCASSSLDEQYFGPGTRLTVT.

CDR3 bases: TGTGCCAGCAGCCAAGATCAGGGGCGTTCCTCGCATCAGCCCCAGCATTTT. Translated, it gives CASSQDQGRSSHQPQHF. This chain joins TRBV4-2 and TRBJ1-5, with D tentatively TRBD1 (6 bases). V gave up 0 bases and J gave up 5 bases, with 17 bases separating them. CDR3 length: 17 residues. CDR1 and CDR2 from the germline V gene are LGHNA and YNFKEQ.

The rearrangement uses TRBV28 and TRBJ1-2; TRBD1 is a possible D gene (5 bases). V lost 5 bases and J lost 3, with 10 bases in between. The CDR3 totals 13 residues. Germline assignment: CDR1 MDHEN and CDR2 SYDVKM. The CDR3 nucleotides read TGTGCCAGCAGTGGGGGGACCTACTATGGCTACACCTTC. Encoded protein: CASSGGTYYGYTF.

The V call is TRBV3-1 (or the pseudogene TRBV3-2), the J call TRBJ2-1, with 11 bases fitting TRBD2. Germline V gene sequence: CDR1 LGHDT, CDR2 YNNKEL (reference sequence). V was pared by 1 base and J by 12 bases, with 11 bases of the junction left unmatched. The CDR3 is made up of 16 amino acids. DNA for the CDR3: TGTGCCAGCAGCCAAGGGGTAGCGGGAGGGCCCCGTGGGCAGTTCTTC. The encoded protein is CASSQGVAGGPRGQFF.

The chain is built from TRBV4-1 and TRBJ2-7, with TRBD1 identical over 7 bases. CDR1 is MGHRA, CDR2 YSYEKL, per germline. The CDR3 runs 14 residues. Trimming cost V 5 bases and J 3 bases; bases outside gene matches: 7. CDR3 loop: CASSKGQLSYEQYF. CDR3 nucleotide sequence: TGCGCCAGCAGCAAGGGACAGTTGAGCTACGAGCAGTACTTC.

This clone showed up just once. The gene calls are TRBV7-8 and TRBJ2-1; D might be TRBD2 (5 bases). Trimming took 0 bases from V and 0 from J, leaving 6 bases between them. The germline gives CDR1 SGHVS, CDR2 FQNEAQ. The CDR3 totals 15 residues. CDR3 protein: CASSLAAGSYNEQFF. Written as DNA, the CDR3 is TGTGCCAGCAGCTTAGCGGCGGGCTCCTACAATGAGCAGTTCTTC.

The rearrangement links TRBV7-9 to TRBJ1-6; D may be TRBD1 (5 bases). CDR1 is SEHNR and CDR2 is FQNEAQ in the germline V gene (reference sequence). The V end lost 6 bases, the J end lost 6 bases, and 12 bases lay between the germline ends. This CDR3 is built from 14 residues. The CDR3 DNA follows: TGTGCCAGCAGGCCGACAGCCGCTAATTCACCCCTCCACTTT. Its protein is CASRPTAANSPLHF.

This chain joins TRBV2 and TRBJ1-5; no clear D. CDR1 is SNHLY, CDR2 FYNNEI, per germline. The CDR3 has 13 amino acids. V was shortened by 4 bases and J by 8 bases, with 12 bases between the two germline ends. CDR3 loop: CASSGGVGEPQHF. CDR3 sequence (DNA): TGTGCCAGCAGTGGTGGAGTCGGAGAGCCCCAGCATTTT.

This clone was counted only a few times. V is TRBV18 and J is TRBJ2-7, with TRBD1 as a possible D gene (5 bases). V lost 6 bases, J lost 0 bases, and 15 bases lay in between. The germline V gene encodes CDR1 KGHSH and CDR2 LQKENI. The CDR3 spans 15 residues. Here the CDR3 reads CASSPSTTASYEQYF. The CDR3 region has the DNA TGTGCCAGCTCTCCCAGTACGACAGCCTCCTACGAGCAGTACTTC.

This chain joins TRBV6-2 or TRBV6-3 and TRBJ1-2; TRBD1 matches 8 bases. Germline V gene sequence: CDR1 MNHEY, CDR2 SVGEGT. The CDR3 has 13 residues. The ends lost 6 bases at V and 5 bases at J; junction bases unmatched: 5. CDR3 coding DNA: TGTGCCAGCAGCCAGGACAGGGTGTATGGCTACACCTTC. Encoded protein: CASSQDRVYGYTF.

Here the CDR3 reads CASSLDGGTASYEQYF. DNA of the CDR3: TGTGCCAGCAGCTTAGATGGCGGGACAGCCTCCTACGAGCAGTACTTC. The rearrangement links TRBV11-2 to TRBJ2-7; tentative D call: TRBD1 (7 bases). The CDR3 has 16 residues. The V gene's germline CDR1 is SGHAT and CDR2 FQNNGV. V dropped 0 bases and J dropped 0 bases, with 12 bases sitting between them.

The V gene is TRBV11-2, the J gene TRBJ2-7; TRBD1 might be the D (6 bases). CDR3 length: 15 residues. Germline CDR1 reads SGHAT; CDR2 reads FQNNGV. Trimming removed 9 bases from V and 3 bases from J, with 21 bases in between. CDR3 sequence: CASRPWGRKYYEQYF. For the CDR3, the DNA is TGTGCCAGTCGACCGTGGGGGCGAAAATACTACGAGCAGTACTTC. Drawing the rest from reference TRBV11-2 and TRBJ2-7, the complete variable domain is EAGVAQSPRYKIIEKRQSVAFWCNPISGHATLYWYQQILGQGPKLLIQFQNNGVVDDSQLPKDRFSAERLKGVDSTLKIQPAKLEDSAVYLCASRPWGRKYYEQYFGPGTRLTVT.

This chain connects TRBV2 to TRBJ1-1, with 7 bases lining up with TRBD1. Trimming took 11 bases from V and 4 from J; bases not matched to a gene: 10. The CDR3 runs to 13 residues. The V gene's germline CDR1 is SNHLY and CDR2 FYNNEI. The CDR3 nucleotides read TGTGCCGGCCAAAAAGACAGGGCCACTGAAGCTTTCTTT. Translating it yields CAGQKDRATEAFF.

The chain has TRBV28 and TRBJ2-3, with D possibly being TRBD2 (6 bases). The germline CDR1 and CDR2 sequences are MDHEN and SYDVKM. V shed 7 bases and J shed 2 bases, with 19 bases lying between them. The CDR3 is made up of 16 amino acids. DNA of the CDR3: TGTGCCAGCACCACCATCCGCCGGGGGTACACAGATACGCAGTATTTT. Its translation: CASTTIRRGYTDTQYF.

CDR3 region: CASSLGGSNYEQYF. DNA of the CDR3: TGTGCCAGCAGCTTAGGCGGGAGCAACTACGAGCAGTACTTC. The V and J genes are TRBV7-2 and TRBJ2-7; 7 positions agree with TRBD2. This CDR3 contains 14 residues. V was clipped by 1 base and J by 3 bases; unmatched bases: 3. Germline CDR1 and CDR2: SGHTA and FQGNSA.

This clone turned up a few times. This chain links TRBV10-1 with TRBJ2-2; maybe TRBD1 (6 bases). This CDR3 has 13 amino acids. The V gene lost 7 bases and the J gene lost 8 bases, with 14 bases spanning the gap. CDR1 is WNHNN, CDR2 SYGVQD, per germline (reference sequence). The CDR3 DNA reads TGCGCCAGCACCGAAGGGGGTGGTGGGGAGCTGTTTTTT. This codes for CASTEGGGGELFF.

Details on this clone: Because the CDR3's place on the DNA is in doubt, the DNA is left out and the CDR3 is given as listed by TCRdb. The chain combines TRBV6-5 with TRBJ1-4; the table assigns TRBD1, which was not confirmed against the DNA. Germline lookup yields CDR1 MNHEY and CDR2 SVGAGI. The CDR3 sequence runs 14 residues, both termini included. The CDR3 sequence is CASILDTFYEKLFF.